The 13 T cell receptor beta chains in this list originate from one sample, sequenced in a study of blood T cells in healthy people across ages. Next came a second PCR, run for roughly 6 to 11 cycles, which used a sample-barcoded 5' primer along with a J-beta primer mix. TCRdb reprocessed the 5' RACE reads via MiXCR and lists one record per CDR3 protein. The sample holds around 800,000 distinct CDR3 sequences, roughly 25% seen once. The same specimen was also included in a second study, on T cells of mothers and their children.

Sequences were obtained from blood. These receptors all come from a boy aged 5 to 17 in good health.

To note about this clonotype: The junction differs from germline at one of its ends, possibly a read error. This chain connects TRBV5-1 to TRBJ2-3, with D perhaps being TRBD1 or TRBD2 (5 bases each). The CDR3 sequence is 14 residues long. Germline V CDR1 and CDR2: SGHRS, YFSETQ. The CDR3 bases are TGCGCCAGCAGCATCGGGACCCAGGGAGATACGCAGTGTTTT. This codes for CASSIGTQGDTQCF.

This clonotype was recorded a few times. CDR3 bases: TGTGCCAGCAGCTCAAACCTTGTGGAGACCCAGTACTTC. Translating it yields CASSSNLVETQYF. This rearrangement joins TRBV7-3 to TRBJ2-5, with D hard to call. The CDR3 is 13 residues long. Germline CDR1 reads SGHTA; CDR2 reads FQGTGA. V gave up 4 bases and J gave up 5 bases, with 11 bases separating them.

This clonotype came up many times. CDR3 protein: CASSLWGTEAFF. In nucleotides, the CDR3 is TGTGCCAGCAGCTTATGGGGAACTGAAGCTTTCTTT. The gene calls are TRBV7-9 and TRBJ1-1; D is ambiguous. V lost 2 bases and J lost 5, with 6 bases in between. The CDR3 runs 12 residues. Germline V gene sequence: CDR1 SEHNR, CDR2 FQNEAQ (reference sequence).

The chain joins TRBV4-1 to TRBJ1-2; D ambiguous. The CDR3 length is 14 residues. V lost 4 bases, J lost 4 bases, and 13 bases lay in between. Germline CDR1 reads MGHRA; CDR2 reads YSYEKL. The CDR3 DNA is TGCGCCAGCAGCCGTAGCGGCCCCCCCTATGGCTACACCTTC. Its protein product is CASSRSGPPYGYTF.

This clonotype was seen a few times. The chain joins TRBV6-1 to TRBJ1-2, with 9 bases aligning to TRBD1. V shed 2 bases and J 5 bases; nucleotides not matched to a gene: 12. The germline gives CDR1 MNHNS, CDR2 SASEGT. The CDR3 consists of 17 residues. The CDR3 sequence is CASSESYSGTGLYGYTF. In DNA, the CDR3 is TGTGCCAGCAGTGAATCCTATTCGGGGACAGGGTTATATGGCTACACCTTC.

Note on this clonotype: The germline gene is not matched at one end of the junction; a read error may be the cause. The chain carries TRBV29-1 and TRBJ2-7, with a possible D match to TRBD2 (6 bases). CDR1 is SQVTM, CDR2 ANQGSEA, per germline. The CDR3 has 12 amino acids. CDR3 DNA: TGCAGCGTTGGGGGGAGGTACTACGAGCAGCACTTC. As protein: CSVGGRYYEQHF.

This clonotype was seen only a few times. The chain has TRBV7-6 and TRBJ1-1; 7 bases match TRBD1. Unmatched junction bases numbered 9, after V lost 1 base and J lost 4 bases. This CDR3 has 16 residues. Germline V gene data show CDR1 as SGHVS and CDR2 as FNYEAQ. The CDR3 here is CASSLVTGAPTTEAFF. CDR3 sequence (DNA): TGTGCCAGCAGCTTAGTAACAGGGGCGCCCACCACTGAAGCTTTCTTT.

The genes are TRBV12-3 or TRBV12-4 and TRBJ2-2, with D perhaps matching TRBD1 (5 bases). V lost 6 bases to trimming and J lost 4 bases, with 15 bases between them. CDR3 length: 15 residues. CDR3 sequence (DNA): TGTGCCAGCAGACCTAGGGGCTCGGGCACCGGGGAGCTGTTTTTT. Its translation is CASRPRGSGTGELFF.

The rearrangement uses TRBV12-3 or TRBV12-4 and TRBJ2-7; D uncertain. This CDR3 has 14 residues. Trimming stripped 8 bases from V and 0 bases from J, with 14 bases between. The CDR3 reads CASSLRQSSYEQYF. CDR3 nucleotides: TGTGCCAGCTCACTCCGGCAATCCTCCTACGAGCAGTACTTC.

CDR3 nucleotides: TGTGCCCGTAGCGGGGGAATTGGTTCACCCCTCCACTTT. As protein: CARSGGIGSPLHF. The chain has TRBV30 and TRBJ1-6; the D gene is possibly TRBD1 (5 bases). Trimming took off 8 bases at V and 9 bases at J, with 17 bases between the two ends. The CDR3 length is 13 residues. Germline lookup yields CDR1 GTSNPN and CDR2 SVGIG (reference sequence).

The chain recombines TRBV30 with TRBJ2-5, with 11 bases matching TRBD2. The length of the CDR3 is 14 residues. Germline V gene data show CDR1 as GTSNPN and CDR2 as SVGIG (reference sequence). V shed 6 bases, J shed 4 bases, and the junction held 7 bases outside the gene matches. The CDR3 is CACLIAGGRETQYF. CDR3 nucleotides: TGTGCCTGTCTAATAGCGGGGGGGCGAGAGACCCAGTACTTC.

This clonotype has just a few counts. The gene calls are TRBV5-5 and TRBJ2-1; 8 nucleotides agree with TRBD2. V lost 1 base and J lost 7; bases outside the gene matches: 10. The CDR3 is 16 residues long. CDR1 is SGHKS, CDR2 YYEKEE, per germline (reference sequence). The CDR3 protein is CASSLRNRGGPNEQFF. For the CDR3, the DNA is TGTGCCAGCAGCTTGCGTAATCGGGGGGGGCCTAATGAGCAGTTCTTC.

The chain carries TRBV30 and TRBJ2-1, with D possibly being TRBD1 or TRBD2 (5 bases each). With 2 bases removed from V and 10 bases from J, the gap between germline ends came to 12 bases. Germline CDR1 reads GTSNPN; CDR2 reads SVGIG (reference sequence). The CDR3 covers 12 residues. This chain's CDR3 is CAWSSTGGEQFF. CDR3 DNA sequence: TGTGCCTGGAGTTCAACAGGAGGCGAGCAGTTCTTC.